The 32 T cell receptor beta chains given below trace back to one sample, sequenced in a study of glioma-infiltrating T cells after dendritic cell vaccination. Here immunoSEQ multiplex PCR was the method, and the copy in TCRdb shows in-frame clones only, minus some. The sample lists under 130,000 clones; roughly 81% were seen once. Sequenced material: blood, taken before dendritic cell vaccination. Every receptor here comes from a human donor with glioblastoma.

The chain employs TRBV19 and TRBJ2-7; 8 nucleotides align to TRBD1. This CDR3 spans 15 amino acids. V trimming: 3 bases; J trimming: 1 base; junction bases outside the gene matches: 5. Germline CDR1 and CDR2: LNHDA and SQIVND (reference sequence). CDR3 sequence: CASSMAGTGSYEQYF. The CDR3 coding sequence is TGTGCCAGTAGTATGGCCGGGACAGGATCCTACGAGCAGTACTTC.

The chain couples TRBV27 to TRBJ2-7, with D tentatively TRBD1 (6 bases). There are 14 residues in the CDR3. Germline CDR1 MNHEY, CDR2 SMNVEV (reference sequence). V was cut by 7 bases and J by 2 bases, with 15 bases left in between. The DNA of the CDR3 is TGTGCCAGCATGGGGGCCCAAGGGGCCTACGAGCAGTACTTC. Translation: CASMGAQGAYEQYF.

V usage is TRBV11-1 and J usage is TRBJ2-1; D may be TRBD2 (6 bases). Germline CDR1 reads SGHAT; CDR2 reads FQDESV (reference sequence). The CDR3 consists of 14 residues. Trimming took 8 bases from V and 7 from J, leaving 18 bases between them. CDR3 sequence: CASGGYQGRNEQFF. DNA for the CDR3: TGTGCCAGCGGGGGGTACCAGGGTCGTAATGAGCAGTTCTTC. Complete variable domain (other parts from reference TRBV11-1 and TRBJ2-1): EAEVAQSPRYKITEKSQAVAFWCDPISGHATLYWYRQILGQGPELLVQFQDESVVDDSQLPKDRFSAERLKGVDSTLKIQPAELGDSAMYLCASGGYQGRNEQFFGPGTRLTVL.

This sequence joins TRBV10-1 and TRBJ1-2; D gene ambiguous. The V end was cut by 2 bases, the J end by 8 bases, with 15 bases between. Germline V gene sequence: CDR1 WNHNN, CDR2 SYGVQD (reference sequence). The CDR3 has 14 amino acids. CDR3 residues: CASSEKGAPTGYTF. In nucleotides, the CDR3 is TGCGCCAGCAGTGAGAAGGGAGCACCTACCGGCTACACCTTC.

DNA of the CDR3: TGTGCCAGTAGTTCCTGGACAGCCTTCTCTGGAAACACCATATATTTT. Its translation is CASSSWTAFSGNTIYF. The V gene is TRBV19, the J gene TRBJ1-3, with a weak D call TRBD1 (6 bases). CDR1 and CDR2 (germline): LNHDA, SQIVND (reference sequence). This CDR3 is built from 16 residues. V lost 5 bases and J lost 0, with 14 bases in between.

The CDR3 sequence: CASSEYAGNYGYTF. The CDR3 DNA is TGTGCCAGCAGTGAATACGCAGGGAACTATGGCTACACCTTC. The chain recombines TRBV25-1 with TRBJ1-2; maybe TRBD1 (5 bases). Germline V gene lookup returns CDR1 MGHDK and CDR2 SYGVNS. The CDR3 spans 14 residues. V shed 0 bases and J shed 2 bases, with 7 bases lying between them.

The chain combines TRBV4-3 with TRBJ2-3; 13 bases are shared with TRBD2. Germline V gives CDR1 LGHNA, CDR2 YSLEER. The junction had 3 bases not matched to a gene; V was cut back by 4 bases and J by 2 bases. CDR3 length equals 16 residues. The CDR3 reads CASSPGLAGDTDTQYF. The CDR3 DNA reads as TGCGCCAGCAGCCCCGGACTAGCGGGGGACACAGATACGCAGTATTTT.

The rearrangement joins TRBV5-1 to TRBJ1-1; the match to TRBD1 covers 9 bases. CDR3 size: 15 residues. In germline, CDR1 is SGHRS, CDR2 YFSETQ. V lost 3 bases, J lost 3 bases, and 6 bases stayed unmatched. The CDR3 bases are TGCGCCAGCAGCTCCTGGACAGGGGCAGACACTGAAGCTTTCTTT. This gives the protein CASSSWTGADTEAFF.

The chain carries TRBV9 and TRBJ2-7; D is possibly TRBD1 (6 bases). Germline CDR1 is SGDLS and CDR2 is YYNGEE. This CDR3 has 18 amino acids. The V gene lost 9 bases and the J gene lost 0 bases, with 28 bases spanning the gap. The CDR3 nucleotides are TGTGCCACCTCGAGGGGGTGGGCAGGGCTCTCCAGCTCCTACGAGCAGTACTTC. Protein: CATSRGWAGLSSSYEQYF.

This clone was found a few times. The chain couples TRBV5-5 to TRBJ1-3; D remains ambiguous. Germline CDR1 reads SGHKS; CDR2 reads YYEKEE (reference sequence). V dropped 0 bases and J dropped 6 bases, with 7 bases sitting between them. This CDR3 is built from 13 residues. As DNA, the CDR3 is TGTGCCAGCAGCTTGGAACAGATAAACACCATATATTTT. It codes for CASSLEQINTIYF.

This clone is a singleton in its sample. The chain recombines TRBV5-4 with TRBJ2-1; D is perhaps TRBD2 (5 bases). CDR3 size: 12 residues. Germline loops: CDR1 SGHNT, CDR2 YYREEE (reference sequence). Deletions cut 2 bases from V and 9 bases from J, with 9 bases between. CDR3 sequence: CASSFGRAEQFF. In DNA form, the CDR3 reads TGTGCCAGCAGCTTCGGGCGGGCTGAGCAGTTCTTC.

This sequence joins TRBV4-2 and TRBJ2-5; D might be TRBD2 (6 bases). CDR1 is LGHNA and CDR2 is YNFKEQ in the germline V gene. V dropped 0 bases and J dropped 5 bases, with 16 bases sitting between them. This CDR3 is 16 amino acids long. The CDR3 DNA follows: TGTGCCAGCAGCCAAGATCAGTTGCGGGGATGGGAGACCCAGTACTTC. This translates into CASSQDQLRGWETQYF.

The J gene is TRBJ1-2, the V gene TRBV18; D is unresolved. Germline loops: CDR1 KGHSH, CDR2 LQKENI. The CDR3 runs to 15 residues. Trimming took 3 bases from V and 6 from J, leaving 17 bases between them. CDR3 DNA sequence: TGTGCCAGCTCACCGGGGAATTTGGGAGGAGATGGCTACACCTTC. Translation: CASSPGNLGGDGYTF.

This chain joins TRBV4-1 and TRBJ2-7, with D possibly matching TRBD1 (5 bases). CDR3 length: 14 amino acids. The ends were cut back, 1 base at V and 4 bases at J, with 11 bases in the middle. Germline CDR1 MGHRA, CDR2 YSYEKL. The CDR3 nucleotides are TGCGCCAGCAGCCAAGGTTTAGGGGCGTACGAGCAGTACTTC. It yields the protein CASSQGLGAYEQYF.

This clone was seen once. The J gene is TRBJ2-7, the V gene TRBV7-2; 14 positions match TRBD2. CDR1 SGHTA and CDR2 FQGNSA come from the germline V gene. The CDR3 consists of 17 residues. V lost 4 bases to trimming and J lost 1 base; unmatched junction nucleotides: 6. CDR3 coding DNA: TGTGCCAGCAGCTCTAGGGGACTAGCGGGGGAATCCTACGAGCAGTACTTC. Translated: CASSSRGLAGESYEQYF. Full variable domain (outside the CDR3, taken from reference TRBV7-2 and TRBJ2-7): GAGVSQSPSNKVTEKGKDVELRCDPISGHTALYWYRQSLGQGLEFLIYFQGNSAPDKSGLPSDRFSAERTGGSVSTLTIQRTQQEDSAVYLCASSSRGLAGESYEQYFGPGTRLTVT.

The table lists this clone with a count of one. V is TRBV9 and J is TRBJ2-3; possibly TRBD2 for D (7 bases). CDR1 and CDR2 (germline): SGDLS, YYNGEE. The CDR3 is made up of 15 amino acids. With 4 bases removed from V and 2 bases from J, the gap between germline ends came to 14 bases. Here the CDR3 reads CASSPLAGATDTQYF. In DNA, the CDR3 is TGTGCCAGCAGCCCCTTGGCGGGGGCCACAGATACGCAGTATTTT.

The V call is TRBV2, the J call TRBJ2-6, with 7 bases fitting TRBD1. The CDR3 extends over 14 amino acids. V lost 6 bases, J lost 2 bases, and 1 base stayed unmatched. CDR1 and CDR2 from the germline V gene are SNHLY and FYNNEI. The CDR3 DNA follows: TGTGCCAGCAGGGGACAGACTGGGGCCAACGTCCTGACTTTC. Translation gives CASRGQTGANVLTF.

The V gene is TRBV6-6, the J gene TRBJ1-1; 10 positions match TRBD1. The CDR3 runs to 11 residues. Germline V gene data show CDR1 as MNHNY and CDR2 as SVGAGI (reference sequence). V dropped 5 bases and J dropped 9; count of bases not matched to a gene: 0. Here the CDR3 reads CASSDRGQAFF. As DNA, the CDR3 is TGTGCCAGCAGTGACAGGGGGCAAGCTTTCTTT.

CDR3 nucleotides: TGTGCCAGCAGTAGCGGGGTTTACCAAGAGACCCAGTACTTC. Translation gives CASSSGVYQETQYF. The rearrangement links TRBV5-5 to TRBJ2-5; 8 nucleotides line up with TRBD2. The J segment lost 0 bases and the V segment lost 5 bases, leaving 3 bases of the junction unmatched. Germline V gives CDR1 SGHKS, CDR2 YYEKEE (reference sequence). CDR3 length: 14 amino acids. Full variable domain (outside the CDR3, taken from reference TRBV5-5 and TRBJ2-5): DAGVTQSPTHLIKTRGQQVTLRCSPISGHKSVSWYQQVLGQGPQFIFQYYEKEERGRGNFPDRFSARQFPNYSSELNVNALLLGDSALYLCASSSGVYQETQYFGPGTRLLVL.

The V and J genes are TRBV4-3 and TRBJ1-2; 7 positions agree with TRBD1. In germline, CDR1 is LGHNA, CDR2 YSLEER. The CDR3 is 15 amino acids. J was trimmed by 4 bases and V by 0 bases; bases with no gene match: 5. In nucleotides, the CDR3 is TGCGCCAGCAGCCAAGACGCAGGGGGTTTCTATGGCTACACCTTC. It is translated as CASSQDAGGFYGYTF.

This chain joins TRBV9 and TRBJ1-2; D gene uncertain. Germline CDR1 is SGDLS and CDR2 is YYNGEE. CDR3 size: 13 residues. Trimming pared 2 bases from V and 0 bases from J, leaving 5 bases between. The CDR3 DNA is TGTGCCAGCAGCGTTTTCGCTAACTATGGCTACACCTTC. The encoded protein is CASSVFANYGYTF.

The rearrangement links TRBV6-5 to TRBJ2-6; D not resolved. Deletions cut 8 bases from V and 2 bases from J, with 7 bases between. Germline V gives CDR1 MNHEY, CDR2 SVGAGI. This CDR3 spans 13 amino acids. CDR3 region: CASHPTGANVLTF. CDR3 in DNA: TGTGCCAGCCATCCCACTGGGGCCAACGTCCTGACTTTC.

The chain recombines TRBV6-4 with TRBJ1-1; D unresolved. Germline V gene data show CDR1 as MRHNA and CDR2 as SNTAGT. The CDR3 loop spans 16 amino acids. The V and J ends lost 3 bases and 0 bases respectively, with 14 bases between them. CDR3 region: CASSDRSEAMNTEAFF. The CDR3 DNA reads TGTGCCAGCAGTGATCGCTCAGAGGCGATGAACACTGAAGCTTTCTTT.

The V and J genes are TRBV5-1 and TRBJ2-3; 9 positions agree with TRBD2. CDR1 is SGHRS, CDR2 YFSETQ, per germline. V was pared by 0 bases and J by 1 base, with 3 bases of the junction left unmatched. The CDR3 is 16 amino acids. DNA of the CDR3: TGCGCCAGCAGCTTGGAAGCTAGCGGGGGCACAGATACGCAGTATTTT. It translates to CASSLEASGGTDTQYF.

This clone occurred once. The chain combines TRBV27 with TRBJ2-7; 9 nucleotides align to TRBD1. With 6 bases clipped from V and 3 bases from J, the junction kept 9 bases outside the gene matches. CDR1 is MNHEY and CDR2 is SMNVEV in the germline V gene (reference sequence). The CDR3 is 15 amino acids. For the CDR3, the DNA is TGTGCCAGCAGGGGTACCGGGACAGGGATCTACGAGCAGTACTTC. This encodes CASRGTGTGIYEQYF.

This clone was counted once. The chain combines TRBV5-1 with TRBJ2-7; perhaps TRBD1 as D (5 bases). V was trimmed by 0 bases and J by 3 bases, leaving 10 bases between them. CDR3 length equals 14 residues. Per the germline V gene, CDR1 is SGHRS and CDR2 is YFSETQ. CDR3 DNA: TGCGCCAGCAGCTTGGCCTACGACAGCTACGAGCAGTACTTC. Translated, it gives CASSLAYDSYEQYF.

The chain links TRBV7-9 to TRBJ2-5; 8 nucleotides agree with TRBD1. The closer fit of TRBJ2-7 to the DNA end suggests the J call may be wrong. The CDR3 runs 14 residues. Germline CDR1 and CDR2: SEHNR and FQNEAQ (reference sequence). Here the CDR3 reads CASSRQGPLSEQYF. The DNA for the CDR3 is TGTGCCAGCAGCCGACAGGGGCCCTTATCCGAGCAGTACTTC.

The CDR3 loop is CASSLGRDRGGNTIYF. CDR3 DNA sequence: TGTGCCAGCAGCTTAGGGAGGGACAGGGGAGGAAACACCATATATTTT. This chain connects TRBV7-6 to TRBJ1-3, with 10 nucleotides matching TRBD1. J lost 4 bases, V lost 1 base, and 4 bases had no gene match. CDR1 and CDR2 (germline): SGHVS, FNYEAQ. This CDR3 is 16 amino acids long. The full variable domain, completed using reference TRBV7-6 and TRBJ1-3, is GAGVSQSPRYKVTKRGQDVALRCDPISGHVSLYWYRQALGQGPEFLTYFNYEAQQDKSGLPNDRFSAERPEGSISTLTIQRTEQRDSAMYRCASSLGRDRGGNTIYFGEGSWLTVV.

The CDR3 is CASSLLAFGQGSTDTQYF. CDR3 DNA: TGTGCCAGCAGCTTACTGGCCTTCGGGCAGGGTAGCACAGATACGCAGTATTTT. J is TRBJ2-3 and V is TRBV5-8; weak D call: TRBD1 (5 bases). Germline CDR1 and CDR2: SGHTS and YDEGEE. The CDR3 is 18 residues long. V lost 2 bases and J 0 bases, leaving 19 bases between the germline ends.

The chain recombines TRBV27 with TRBJ1-6; 7 nucleotides align to TRBD1. The CDR3 covers 15 residues. Looked up from germline, CDR1 is MNHEY and CDR2 is SMNVEV (reference sequence). V trimming: 6 bases; J trimming: 4 bases; junction bases outside the gene matches: 6. The CDR3 DNA reads as TGTGCCAGCAGGTCTTTACAGGGGTATAATTCACCCCTCCACTTT. The encoded protein is CASRSLQGYNSPLHF.

This clone was counted once. The chain joins TRBV11-1 to TRBJ2-7; weak D call: TRBD2 (7 bases). The CDR3 loop spans 15 amino acids. Looked up from germline, CDR1 is SGHAT and CDR2 is FQDESV (reference sequence). Trimming pared 5 bases from V and 9 bases from J, leaving 23 bases between. CDR3 in DNA: TGTGCCAGCAGCCCTATCGGGCGGGGGCGTAGCGTGCAGTACTTC. Translation gives CASSPIGRGRSVQYF.

This clone was seen only once. V gene TRBV2 combines with J gene TRBJ2-3; 10 nucleotides agree with TRBD2. The CDR3 is made up of 14 amino acids. The V and J ends lost 0 bases and 6 bases, in that order; junction bases with no gene match: 0. Per germline, CDR1 SNHLY and CDR2 FYNNEI. The CDR3 DNA is TGTGCCAGCAGTGAAGCTAGCGGGAGGGATACGCAGTATTTT. It yields the protein CASSEASGRDTQYF.